Listed below are T cell receptor beta chains from one sample, sequenced in a study of T-cell memory formation after mild COVID-19. TCRdb processed the 5' RACE reads anew with MiXCR; each CDR3 protein has one entry. The sample records approximately 430,000 distinct CDR3 sequences, roughly a quarter being singletons. The sequenced material came from PBMCs or a T cell subset sorted from them (not recorded which). The receptors derive from an adult woman who had mild COVID-19 (a few samples of this study predate the infection). Cell type and time point are not known. Both conserved end residues are part of each CDR3. A D gene is named only where the DNA matches it firmly. Clone size is stated in some rows and not others, as once, few, many or a class when expanded.

V: TRBV7-9; J: TRBJ1-5; size: few; D: TRBD1; CDR3: CAIQGAPNQPQHF; DNA: TGTGCCATCCAGGGGGCCCCCAATCAGCCCCAGCATTTT
V: TRBV14; J: TRBJ2-3; size: few; D: .; CDR3: CASSQEGGRALDTQYF; DNA: TGTGCCAGCAGCCAAGAAGGGGGGAGGGCCCTTGATACGCAGTATTTT
V: TRBV3-1; J: TRBJ2-7; size: .; D: .; CDR3: CASSPGLVSYEQYF; DNA: TGTGCCAGCAGCCCGGGACTGGTCTCCTACGAGCAGTACTTC
V: TRBV7-3; J: TRBJ2-1; size: .; D: TRBD1; CDR3: CASSPGTGSIEQFF; DNA: TGTGCCAGCAGCCCCGGGACAGGTTCTATTGAGCAGTTCTTC
V: TRBV15; J: TRBJ1-5; size: .; D: .; CDR3: CATSRDSILNQPQHF; DNA: TGTGCCACCAGCAGAGATAGCATCCTCAATCAGCCCCAGCATTTT
V: TRBV20-1; J: TRBJ2-5; size: .; D: .; CDR3: CSAREPQETQYF; DNA: TGCAGTGCTAGGGAACCCCAAGAGACCCAGTACTTC
V: TRBV3-1; J: TRBJ2-1; size: .; D: TRBD2; CDR3: CASSRGLAGYGYNEQFF; DNA: TGTGCCAGCAGCCGCGGACTAGCGGGTTACGGCTACAATGAGCAGTTCTTC
V: TRBV15; J: TRBJ2-5; size: .; D: .; CDR3: CATSQAIGTQYF; DNA: TGTGCCACCAGCCAAGCCATCGGGACCCAGTACTTC
V: TRBV24-1; J: TRBJ1-1; size: .; D: TRBD1; CDR3: CATSDAGTGNTEAFF; DNA: TGTGCCACCAGTGATGCCGGGACAGGGAACACTGAAGCTTTCTTT
V: TRBV24-1; J: TRBJ2-7; size: few; D: .; CDR3: CATSAHEAYEQYF; DNA: TGTGCCACCAGTGCCCACGAAGCCTACGAGCAGTACTTC
V: TRBV12-3/TRBV12-4; J: TRBJ2-1; size: .; D: TRBD2; CDR3: CASTRSGRAEQFF; DNA: TGTGCCAGCACTAGAAGCGGGAGGGCCGAGCAGTTCTTC
V: TRBV6-1; J: TRBJ1-2; size: .; D: TRBD1; CDR3: CASSEAEGARGGYTF; DNA: TGTGCCAGCAGTGAAGCCGAGGGGGCGAGGGGTGGCTACACCTTC
V: TRBV20-1; J: TRBJ1-5; size: .; D: TRBD1; CDR3: CSASTTGGSGNQPQHF; DNA: TGCAGTGCTAGCACCACAGGGGGGAGCGGCAATCAGCCCCAGCATTTT
V: TRBV11-2; J: TRBJ2-1; size: few; D: .; CDR3: CASSISGTSNYNEQFF; DNA: TGTGCCAGCAGCATCTCCGGGACTTCCAATTACAATGAGCAGTTCTTC
V: TRBV11-2; J: TRBJ2-1; size: .; D: .; CDR3: CASSLGLDFYNEQFF; DNA: TGTGCCAGCAGCTTAGGTTTGGACTTCTACAATGAGCAGTTCTTC
V: TRBV18; J: TRBJ2-7; size: .; D: .; CDR3: CASSPQASRNYEQYF; DNA: TGTGCCAGCTCACCCCAGGCTAGCCGAAACTACGAGCAGTACTTC
V: TRBV12-3/TRBV12-4; J: TRBJ1-2; size: few; D: .; CDR3: CASSLFGTYYGYTF; DNA: TGTGCCAGCAGTTTATTCGGGACTTACTATGGCTACACCTTC
V: TRBV6-6; J: TRBJ2-2; size: few; D: .; CDR3: CASTPLGSKNTGELFF; DNA: TGTGCCAGCACCCCACTAGGCTCCAAAAACACCGGGGAGCTGTTTTTT
V: TRBV7-2; J: TRBJ1-1; size: .; D: .; CDR3: CASSFGGRNPEAFF; DNA: TGTGCCAGCAGCTTTGGTGGCCGTAATCCTGAAGCTTTCTTT
V: TRBV4-3; J: TRBJ1-6; size: .; D: .; CDR3: CASSQASDRPLHF; DNA: TGCGCCAGCAGCCAGGCTTCAGATCGACCCCTCCACTTT
V: TRBV10-3; J: TRBJ2-3; size: few; D: .; CDR3: CAISGPGQVDRTDTQYF; DNA: TGTGCCATCAGTGGCCCGGGGCAGGTCGATAGGACAGATACGCAGTATTTT
V: TRBV27; J: TRBJ2-1; size: few; D: TRBD2; CDR3: CASSTSGRVMNEQFF; DNA: TGTGCCAGCAGTACTAGCGGGAGAGTAATGAATGAGCAGTTCTTC
V: TRBV12-3/TRBV12-4; J: TRBJ2-1; size: few; D: TRBD2; CDR3: CASSGFQELAGINEQFF; DNA: TGTGCCAGCAGTGGATTCCAGGAACTAGCGGGGATCAATGAGCAGTTCTTC
V: TRBV13; J: TRBJ2-5; size: few; D: .; CDR3: CASSAEETQYF; DNA: TGTGCCAGCAGCGCCGAAGAGACCCAGTACTTC
V: TRBV5-1; J: TRBJ2-1; size: many; D: TRBD1; CDR3: CASSPGTGGHEQFF; DNA: TGTGCCAGCAGTCCCGGGACAGGGGGACATGAGCAGTTCTTC
V: TRBV9; J: TRBJ2-5; size: few; D: TRBD2; CDR3: CASSVAGGKETQYF; DNA: TGTGCCAGCAGCGTAGCGGGAGGAAAAGAGACCCAGTACTTC
V: TRBV5-4; J: TRBJ2-7; size: few; D: TRBD2; CDR3: CASSLGLAGVSDEQYF; DNA: TGTGCCAGCAGCTTGGGGCTAGCGGGAGTGTCTGACGAGCAGTACTTC
V: TRBV27; J: TRBJ2-1; size: many; D: .; CDR3: CASSLSGPRNEQFF; DNA: TGTGCCAGCAGTTTATCGGGACCGCGGAATGAGCAGTTCTTC
V: TRBV20-1; J: TRBJ2-3; size: .; D: TRBD2; CDR3: CSARLTSGPTDTQYF; DNA: TGCAGTGCTCGTCTGACTAGCGGACCCACAGATACGCAGTATTTT
V: TRBV6-7; J: TRBJ2-7; size: .; D: TRBD1; CDR3: CASRADRVYTYEQYF; DNA: TGTGCCAGCAGAGCGGACAGGGTATATACCTACGAGCAGTACTTC
V: TRBV5-6; J: TRBJ2-4; size: .; D: .; CDR3: CASRGKGKNIQYF; DNA: TGTGCCAGCCGGGGGAAAGGCAAAAACATTCAGTACTTC
V: TRBV29-1; J: TRBJ2-7; size: few; D: TRBD2; CDR3: CSVEDTPGTSGTNEQYF; DNA: TGCAGCGTTGAGGACACCCCCGGGACTAGCGGGACCAACGAGCAGTACTTC
V: TRBV12-3/TRBV12-4; J: TRBJ1-2; size: .; D: .; CDR3: CASSFQGPNYGYTF; DNA: TGTGCCAGCAGTTTCCAGGGTCCTAACTATGGCTACACCTTC
V: TRBV19; J: TRBJ2-3; size: few; D: .; CDR3: CIRAPDTQYF; DNA: TGTATCAGGGCGCCAGATACGCAGTATTTT
V: TRBV10-3; J: TRBJ2-7; size: .; D: TRBD1; CDR3: CAISEPSGTAFISYEQYF; DNA: TGTGCCATCAGTGAGCCCTCCGGGACAGCATTTATAAGCTACGAGCAGTACTTC
V: TRBV29-1; J: TRBJ2-3; size: few; D: TRBD2; CDR3: CSVTTSGVGTDTQYF; DNA: TGCAGCGTTACGACTAGCGGGGTTGGTACAGATACGCAGTATTTT
V: TRBV6-1; J: TRBJ1-4; size: .; D: .; CDR3: CASSYLGTGSVKLFF; DNA: TGTGCCAGCAGTTACCTAGGTACAGGCAGCGTTAAACTGTTTTTT
V: TRBV4-1; J: TRBJ2-1; size: few; D: .; CDR3: CASSHPGLGYNEQFF; DNA: TGCGCCAGCAGCCACCCGGGACTGGGCTACAATGAGCAGTTCTTC
V: TRBV28; J: TRBJ2-7; size: few; D: TRBD1; CDR3: CASSLETGSDEQYF; DNA: TGTGCCAGCAGTTTGGAGACAGGGAGCGACGAGCAGTACTTC
V: TRBV7-2; J: TRBJ2-7; size: many; D: TRBD1; CDR3: CASSPIRDSHREQYF; DNA: TGTGCCAGCAGCCCGATTCGGGACAGTCACCGCGAGCAGTACTTC
V: TRBV6-5; J: TRBJ1-2; size: .; D: .; CDR3: CASSRTGKNYGYTF; DNA: TGTGCCAGCAGTCGGACGGGGAAGAACTATGGCTACACCTTC
V: TRBV7-9; J: TRBJ2-1; size: few; D: .; CDR3: CASSLVPAGHRIPEQFF; DNA: TGTGCCAGCAGCTTAGTACCTGCGGGACACCGAATTCCTGAGCAGTTCTTC
V: TRBV12-3/TRBV12-4; J: TRBJ1-5; size: .; D: TRBD1; CDR3: CASSLGWGQGNQPQHF; DNA: TGTGCCAGCAGTTTAGGGTGGGGACAGGGGAATCAGCCCCAGCATTTT
V: TRBV14; J: TRBJ1-1; size: .; D: .; CDR3: CASSQVLGGTEAFF; DNA: TGTGCCAGCAGCCAAGTACTCGGAGGAACTGAAGCTTTCTTT
V: TRBV12-3/TRBV12-4; J: TRBJ1-1; size: few; D: .; CDR3: CASSPHRGRGNTEAFF; DNA: TGTGCCAGCAGTCCCCACCGGGGCAGGGGTAACACTGAAGCTTTCTTT
V: TRBV7-9; J: TRBJ1-3; size: .; D: .; CDR3: CASSLAWGNTIYF; DNA: TGTGCCAGCAGCTTAGCGTGGGGAAACACCATATATTTT
V: TRBV9; J: TRBJ2-1; size: .; D: TRBD2; CDR3: CASGGGLAGRNEQFF; DNA: TGTGCCAGCGGGGGAGGGCTAGCGGGCCGCAATGAGCAGTTCTTC
V: TRBV7-3; J: TRBJ2-1; size: many; D: TRBD2; CDR3: CASSHLGTSVPHEQFF; DNA: TGTGCCAGCAGCCACCTCGGGACTAGCGTACCACATGAGCAGTTCTTC